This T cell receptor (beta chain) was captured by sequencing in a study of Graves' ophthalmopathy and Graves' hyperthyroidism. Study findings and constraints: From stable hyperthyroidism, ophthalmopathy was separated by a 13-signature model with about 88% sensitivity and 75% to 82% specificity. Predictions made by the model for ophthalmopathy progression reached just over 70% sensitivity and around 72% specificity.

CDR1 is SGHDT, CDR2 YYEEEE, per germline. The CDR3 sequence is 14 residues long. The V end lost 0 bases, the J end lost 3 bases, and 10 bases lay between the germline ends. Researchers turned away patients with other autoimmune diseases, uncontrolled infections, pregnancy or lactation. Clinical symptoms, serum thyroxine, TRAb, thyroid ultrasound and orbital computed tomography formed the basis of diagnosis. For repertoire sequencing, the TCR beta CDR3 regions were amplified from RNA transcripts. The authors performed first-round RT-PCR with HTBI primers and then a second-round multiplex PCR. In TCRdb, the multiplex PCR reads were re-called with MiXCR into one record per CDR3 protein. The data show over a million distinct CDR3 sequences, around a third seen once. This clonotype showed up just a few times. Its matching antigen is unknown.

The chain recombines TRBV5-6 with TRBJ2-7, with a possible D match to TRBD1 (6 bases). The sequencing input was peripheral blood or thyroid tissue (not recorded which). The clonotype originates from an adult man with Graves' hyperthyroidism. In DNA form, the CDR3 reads TGTGCCAGCAGCTTGGGGGACAACAACTACGAGCAGTACTTC. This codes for CASSLGDNNYEQYF.